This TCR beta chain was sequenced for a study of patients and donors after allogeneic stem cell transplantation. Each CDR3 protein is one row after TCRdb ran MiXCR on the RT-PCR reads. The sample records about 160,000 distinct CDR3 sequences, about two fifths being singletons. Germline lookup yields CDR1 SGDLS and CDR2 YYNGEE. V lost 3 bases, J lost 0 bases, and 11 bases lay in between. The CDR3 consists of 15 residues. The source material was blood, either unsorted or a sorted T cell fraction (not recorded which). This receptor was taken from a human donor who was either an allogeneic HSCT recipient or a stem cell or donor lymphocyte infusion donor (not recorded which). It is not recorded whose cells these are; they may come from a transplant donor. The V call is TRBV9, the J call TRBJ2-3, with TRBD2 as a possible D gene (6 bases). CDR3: CASSERAISTDTQYF. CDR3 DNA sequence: TGTGCCAGCAGCGAGCGGGCCATAAGCACAGATACGCAGTATTTT.